This TCR beta chain comes out of a study of T cell responses to AZD1222 COVID-19 vaccine. V was cut by 1 base and J by 5 bases, with 8 bases left in between. The CDR3 runs 13 residues. Germline lookup yields CDR1 SEHNR and CDR2 FQNEAQ (reference sequence). Some clones are missing from TCRdb's copy, which holds only in-frame ones; the method was immunoSEQ multiplex PCR. The profile covers around 95,000 clones, with about 93% appearing a single time and 1.5% to 2% taken by the ten largest. The V call is TRBV7-9, the J call TRBJ1-2; D may be TRBD1 (5 bases). The specimen was peripheral blood, collected on day 0 of AZD1222 vaccination. The receptor comes from an adult in good health. The CDR3 nucleotides read TGTGCCAGCAGCTTAGGACAGCCTTATGGCTACACCTTC. Its translation: CASSLGQPYGYTF. Supplemented by reference TRBV7-9 and TRBJ1-2, the full variable domain reads DTGVSQNPRHKITKRGQNVTFRCDPISEHNRLYWYRQTLGQGPEFLTYFQNEAQLEKSRLLSDRFSAERPKGSFSTLEIQRTEQGDSAMYLCASSLGQPYGYTFGSGTRLTVV.